The 10 T cell receptor beta chains presented below share a single source sample, sequenced in a study of T cells in Graves' hyperthyroidism and ophthalmopathy. Authors of the study amplified TCR beta CDR3 regions from RNA transcripts. The TCR CDR3 first-round RT-PCR relied on the HTBI primer set. TCRdb fed the multiplex PCR reads into MiXCR, producing one record per CDR3 protein. The sample has 660,000 or so distinct CDR3 sequences, less than 25% seen once. The sequencing input was blood. Receptor source: a man in his thirties or forties with Graves' ophthalmopathy.

This clonotype was observed many times. The DNA of the CDR3 is TGTGCCAGCAGCTTGTTGGGGACCCAGCCCCAGCATTTT. Translating gives CASSLLGTQPQHF. The rearrangement joins TRBV5-6 to TRBJ1-5, with TRBD1 as a possible D gene (5 bases). V shed 1 base and J shed 7 bases, with 9 bases lying between them. From germline, CDR1 is SGHDT and CDR2 YYEEEE. The CDR3 consists of 13 residues.

This clonotype came up a few times. This chain uses TRBV28 with TRBJ1-4; unclear D gene. Trimming took 2 bases from V and 11 from J, leaving 9 bases between them. Germline V gene lookup returns CDR1 MDHEN and CDR2 SYDVKM. This CDR3 contains 12 residues. CDR3 DNA: TGTGCCAGCAGTTTAGAGGTGGGGAAACTGTTTTTT. This translates into CASSLEVGKLFF.

There are a few counts of this clonotype. The gene calls are TRBV9 and TRBJ1-3; D is ambiguous. Germline CDR1 reads SGDLS; CDR2 reads YYNGEE. The V gene lost 5 bases and the J gene lost 8 bases, with 17 bases spanning the gap. This CDR3 has 14 amino acids. Here the CDR3 reads CASSHMDRGDTIYF. The CDR3 DNA reads as TGTGCCAGCAGTCACATGGACCGAGGAGACACCATATATTTT.

This clonotype was seen many times. The chain combines TRBV2 with TRBJ1-5, with a tentative D call TRBD1 (5 bases). Per germline, CDR1 SNHLY and CDR2 FYNNEI. V dropped 1 base and J dropped 6 bases, with 10 bases sitting between them. CDR3 length: 14 amino acids. The CDR3 spells CASSEGTNSQPQHF. CDR3 sequence (DNA): TGTGCCAGCAGTGAAGGGACAAACTCTCAGCCCCAGCATTTT.

The V gene is TRBV6-1, the J gene TRBJ2-7; 8 bases match TRBD2. V lost 6 bases, J lost 1 base, and 8 bases stayed unmatched. Germline loops: CDR1 MNHNS, CDR2 SASEGT. The CDR3 is 15 amino acids. The CDR3 is CASRFTGTRSYEQYF. The DNA for the CDR3 is TGTGCCAGCAGGTTCACCGGGACTAGGTCCTACGAGCAGTACTTC.

The rearrangement joins TRBV6-4 to TRBJ2-1; no firm D call. This CDR3 has 14 residues. Per the germline V gene, CDR1 is MRHNA and CDR2 is SNTAGT. The V end lost 0 bases, the J end lost 10 bases, and 13 bases lay between the germline ends. The CDR3 here is CASSDSPYAGEQFF. DNA of the CDR3: TGTGCCAGCAGTGACTCCCCCTACGCAGGCGAGCAGTTCTTC.

In its sample, this clonotype was seen a few times. The CDR3 sequence is CASSQEVVAGVGRNEQFF. Here the CDR3 DNA reads TGCGCCAGCAGCCAAGAAGTTGTAGCGGGAGTGGGTAGGAATGAGCAGTTCTTC. The chain couples TRBV4-1 to TRBJ2-1; 9 bases line up with TRBD2. Germline lookup yields CDR1 MGHRA and CDR2 YSYEKL. V was clipped by 0 bases and J by 7 bases; unmatched bases: 13. CDR3 length: 18 residues.

As regards this clonotype: One junction end does not reproduce the germline sequence, and a read error may be involved. The chain employs TRBV10-1 and TRBJ1-1; perhaps TRBD1 as D (5 bases). Germline CDR1 is WNHNN and CDR2 is SYGVQD (reference sequence). This CDR3 has 14 amino acids. CDR3 nucleotides: TGCGCCAGCAGCGCAGGGTCGGTGAACACTAAAGCTTTCTTT. Its translation: CASSAGSVNTKAFF.

The chain combines TRBV12-3 or TRBV12-4 with TRBJ2-2; D gene ambiguous. Trimming took off 10 bases at V and 6 bases at J, with 12 bases between the two ends. The CDR3 extends over 12 amino acids. CDR3 amino acids: CATRIQAGELFF. In nucleotides, the CDR3 is TGTGCCACCAGGATTCAGGCCGGGGAGCTGTTTTTT.

The V gene is TRBV24-1, the J gene TRBJ1-2; 7 nucleotides line up with TRBD1. The CDR3 extends over 15 amino acids. Per the germline V gene, CDR1 is KGHDR and CDR2 is SFDVKD. J was trimmed by 4 bases and V by 4 bases; bases with no gene match: 8. CDR3 residues: CATSDPRRTGYGYTF. The CDR3 bases are TGTGCCACCAGTGACCCCCGTCGGACAGGCTATGGCTACACCTTC.